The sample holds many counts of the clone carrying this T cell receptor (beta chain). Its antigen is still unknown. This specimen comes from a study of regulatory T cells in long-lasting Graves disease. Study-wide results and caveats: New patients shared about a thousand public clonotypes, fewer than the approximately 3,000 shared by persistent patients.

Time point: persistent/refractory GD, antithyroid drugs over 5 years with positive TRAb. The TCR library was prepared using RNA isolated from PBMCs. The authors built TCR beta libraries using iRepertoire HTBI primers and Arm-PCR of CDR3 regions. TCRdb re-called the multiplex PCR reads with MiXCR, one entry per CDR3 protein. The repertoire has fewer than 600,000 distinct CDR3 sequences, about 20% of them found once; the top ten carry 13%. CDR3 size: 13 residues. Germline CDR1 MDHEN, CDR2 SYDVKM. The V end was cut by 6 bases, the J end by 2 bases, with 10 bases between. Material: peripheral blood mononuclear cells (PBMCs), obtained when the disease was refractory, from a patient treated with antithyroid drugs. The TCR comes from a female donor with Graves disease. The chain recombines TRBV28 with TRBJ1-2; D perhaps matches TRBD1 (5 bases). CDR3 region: CASRNAGNYGYTF. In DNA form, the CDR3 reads TGTGCCAGCAGAAACGCAGGGAACTATGGCTACACCTTC.